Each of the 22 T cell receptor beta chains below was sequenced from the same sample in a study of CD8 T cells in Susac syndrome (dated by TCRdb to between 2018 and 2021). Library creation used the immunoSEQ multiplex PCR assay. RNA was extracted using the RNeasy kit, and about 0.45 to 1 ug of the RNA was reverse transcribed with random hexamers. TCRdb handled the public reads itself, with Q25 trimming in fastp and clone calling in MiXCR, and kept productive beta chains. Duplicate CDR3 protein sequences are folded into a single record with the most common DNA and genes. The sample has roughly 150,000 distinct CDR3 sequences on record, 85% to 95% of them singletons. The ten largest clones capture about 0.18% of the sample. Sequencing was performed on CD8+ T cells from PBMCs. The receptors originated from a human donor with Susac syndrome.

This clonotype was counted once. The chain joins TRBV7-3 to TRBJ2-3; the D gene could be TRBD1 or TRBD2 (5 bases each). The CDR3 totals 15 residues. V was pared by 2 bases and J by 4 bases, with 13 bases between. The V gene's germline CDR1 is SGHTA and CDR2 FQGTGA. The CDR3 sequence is CASSLLGGAADTQYF. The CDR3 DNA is TGTGCCAGCAGCTTACTTGGGGGTGCGGCAGATACGCAGTATTTT.

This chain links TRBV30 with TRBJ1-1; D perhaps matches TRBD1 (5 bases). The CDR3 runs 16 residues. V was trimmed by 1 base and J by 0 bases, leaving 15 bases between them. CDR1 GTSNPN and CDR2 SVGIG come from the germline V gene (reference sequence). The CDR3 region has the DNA TGTGCCTGGAGTGAAGACAGTACCCGTATGAACACTGAAGCTTTCTTT. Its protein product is CAWSEDSTRMNTEAFF.

The chain's CDR3 is CASSFGTPTEQFF. The CDR3 bases are TGTGCCAGCAGTTTTGGGACCCCAACCGAGCAGTTCTTC. This sequence joins TRBV27 and TRBJ2-1; tentatively, D is TRBD1 or TRBD2 (5 bases each). There are 13 residues in the CDR3. Germline values: CDR1 MNHEY, CDR2 SMNVEV (reference sequence). The ends were cut back, 3 bases at V and 10 bases at J, with 13 bases in the middle.

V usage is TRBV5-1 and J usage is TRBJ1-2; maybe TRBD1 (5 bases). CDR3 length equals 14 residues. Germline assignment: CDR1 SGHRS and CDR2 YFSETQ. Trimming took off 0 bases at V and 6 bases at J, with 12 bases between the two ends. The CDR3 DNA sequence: TGCGCCAGCAGCTTGGGGGACCAGGGCGATGGCTACACCTTC. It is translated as CASSLGDQGDGYTF.

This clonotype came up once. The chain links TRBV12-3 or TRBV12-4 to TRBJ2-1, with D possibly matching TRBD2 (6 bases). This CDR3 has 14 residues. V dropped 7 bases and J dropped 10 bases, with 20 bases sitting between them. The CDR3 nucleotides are TGTGCCAGCACCCCTTTTGGGGGGTCCGACGAGCAGTTCTTC. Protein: CASTPFGGSDEQFF.

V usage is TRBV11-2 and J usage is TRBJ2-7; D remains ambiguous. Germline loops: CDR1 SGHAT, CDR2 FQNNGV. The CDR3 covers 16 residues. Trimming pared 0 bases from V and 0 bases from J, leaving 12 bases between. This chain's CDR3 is CASSLDHLPGSYEQYF. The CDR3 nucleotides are TGTGCCAGCAGCTTAGATCACCTCCCGGGCTCCTACGAGCAGTACTTC.

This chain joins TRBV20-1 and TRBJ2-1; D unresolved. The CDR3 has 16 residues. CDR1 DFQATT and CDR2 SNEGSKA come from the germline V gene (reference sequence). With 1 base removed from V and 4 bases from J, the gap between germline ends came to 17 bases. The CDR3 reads CSARGSPDPTYNEQFF. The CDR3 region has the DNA TGCAGTGCTAGAGGGTCCCCGGACCCTACTTACAATGAGCAGTTCTTC.

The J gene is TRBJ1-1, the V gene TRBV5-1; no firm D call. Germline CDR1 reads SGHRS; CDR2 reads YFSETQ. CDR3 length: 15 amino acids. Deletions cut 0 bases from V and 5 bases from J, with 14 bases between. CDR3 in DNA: TGCGCCAGCAGCTTGGAGGCGGGAACTTTGACTGAAGCTTTCTTT. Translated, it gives CASSLEAGTLTEAFF.

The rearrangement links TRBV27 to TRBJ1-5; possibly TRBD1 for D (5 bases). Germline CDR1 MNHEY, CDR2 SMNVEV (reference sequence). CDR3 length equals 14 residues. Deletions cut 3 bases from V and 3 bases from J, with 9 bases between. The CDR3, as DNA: TGTGCCAGCAGTTTGCAGGGCTACAATCAGCCCCAGCATTTT. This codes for CASSLQGYNQPQHF.

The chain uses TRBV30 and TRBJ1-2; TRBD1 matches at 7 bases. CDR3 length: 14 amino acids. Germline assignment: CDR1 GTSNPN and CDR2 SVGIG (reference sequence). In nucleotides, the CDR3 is TGTGCTCAGATGGGACAGCGGTCTAACTATGGCTACACCTTC. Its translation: CAQMGQRSNYGYTF.

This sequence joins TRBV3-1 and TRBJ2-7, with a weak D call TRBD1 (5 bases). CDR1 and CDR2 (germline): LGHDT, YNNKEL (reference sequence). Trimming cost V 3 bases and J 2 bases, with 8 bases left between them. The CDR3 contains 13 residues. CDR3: CASSHPGTYEQYF. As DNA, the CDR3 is TGTGCCAGCAGCCATCCAGGGACCTACGAGCAGTACTTC.

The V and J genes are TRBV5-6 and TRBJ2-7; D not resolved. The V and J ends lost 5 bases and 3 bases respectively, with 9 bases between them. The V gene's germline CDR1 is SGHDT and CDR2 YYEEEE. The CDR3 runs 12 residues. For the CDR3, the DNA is TGTGCCAGCAGAGGCCTACACTACGAGCAGTACTTC. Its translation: CASRGLHYEQYF.

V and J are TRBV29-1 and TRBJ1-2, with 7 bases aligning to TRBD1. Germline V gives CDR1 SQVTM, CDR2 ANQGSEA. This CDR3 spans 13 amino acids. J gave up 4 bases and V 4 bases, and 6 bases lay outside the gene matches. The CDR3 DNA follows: TGCAGCGTTGTGGGACAGCCCTTCTATGGCTACACCTTC. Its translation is CSVVGQPFYGYTF.

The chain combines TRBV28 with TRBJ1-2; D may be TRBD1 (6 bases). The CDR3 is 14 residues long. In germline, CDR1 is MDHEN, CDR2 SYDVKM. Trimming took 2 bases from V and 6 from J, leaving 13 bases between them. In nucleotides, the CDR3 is TGTGCCAGCAGTTTACGGGGGGGCGTCGATGGCTACACCTTC. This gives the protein CASSLRGGVDGYTF.

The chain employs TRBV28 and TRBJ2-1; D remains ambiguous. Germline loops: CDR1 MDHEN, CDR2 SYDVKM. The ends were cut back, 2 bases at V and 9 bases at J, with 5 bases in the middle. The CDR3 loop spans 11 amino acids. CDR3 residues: CASSLISEQFF. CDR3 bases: TGTGCCAGCAGTTTAATCAGTGAGCAGTTCTTC.

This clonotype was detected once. CDR3 nucleotides: TGTGCCAGCAGCGAAGAAGGGTCCCATGAGCAGTTCTTC. Its translation is CASSEEGSHEQFF. The V and J genes are TRBV9 and TRBJ2-1; no clear D gene. Trimming removed 3 bases at V and 8 bases at J, with 12 bases between. The germline V gene has CDR1 SGDLS and CDR2 YYNGEE. CDR3 length: 13 residues. The whole variable domain, filled in from reference TRBV9 and TRBJ2-1, reads DSGVTQTPKHLITATGQRVTLRCSPRSGDLSVYWYQQSLDQGLQFLIQYYNGEERAKGNILERFSAQQFPDLHSELNLSSLELGDSALYFCASSEEGSHEQFFGPGTRLTVL.

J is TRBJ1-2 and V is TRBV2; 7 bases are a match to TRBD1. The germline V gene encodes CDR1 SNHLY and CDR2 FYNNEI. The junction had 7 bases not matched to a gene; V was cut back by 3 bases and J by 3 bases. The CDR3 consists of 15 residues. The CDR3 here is CASSDEGADYYGYTF. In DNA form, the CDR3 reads TGTGCCAGCAGTGACGAGGGGGCGGACTACTATGGCTACACCTTC.

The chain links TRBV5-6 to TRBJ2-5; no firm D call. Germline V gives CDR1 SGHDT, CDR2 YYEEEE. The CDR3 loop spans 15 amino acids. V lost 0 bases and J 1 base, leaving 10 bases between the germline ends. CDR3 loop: CASSLVGSPQETQYF. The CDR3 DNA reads TGTGCCAGCAGCTTGGTTGGGTCCCCCCAAGAGACCCAGTACTTC.

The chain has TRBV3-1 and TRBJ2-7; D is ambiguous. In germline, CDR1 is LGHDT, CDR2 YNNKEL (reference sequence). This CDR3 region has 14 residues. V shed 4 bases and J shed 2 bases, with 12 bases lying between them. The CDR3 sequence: CASSPMDGAYEQYF. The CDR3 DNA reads TGTGCCAGCAGCCCAATGGACGGAGCCTACGAGCAGTACTTC.

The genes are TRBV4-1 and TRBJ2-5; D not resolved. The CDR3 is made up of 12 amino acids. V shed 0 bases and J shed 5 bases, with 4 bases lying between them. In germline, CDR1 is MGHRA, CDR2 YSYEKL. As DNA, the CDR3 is TGCGCCAGCAGCCAAGATAAGGAGACCCAGTACTTC. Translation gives CASSQDKETQYF.

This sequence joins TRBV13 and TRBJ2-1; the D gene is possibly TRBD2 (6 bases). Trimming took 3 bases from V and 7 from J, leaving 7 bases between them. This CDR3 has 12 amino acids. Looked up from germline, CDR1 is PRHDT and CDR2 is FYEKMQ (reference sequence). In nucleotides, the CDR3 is TGTGCCAGCAGCTTTGGGAGGAATGAGCAGTTCTTC. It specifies CASSFGRNEQFF.

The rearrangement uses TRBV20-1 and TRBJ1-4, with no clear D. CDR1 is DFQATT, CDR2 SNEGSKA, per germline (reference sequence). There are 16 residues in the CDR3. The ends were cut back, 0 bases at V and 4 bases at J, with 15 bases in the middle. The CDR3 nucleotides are TGCAGTGCTAGAGATCACAGTCGACCCATTAATGAAAAACTGTTTTTT. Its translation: CSARDHSRPINEKLFF.